The clone carrying this T cell receptor (beta chain) has ten or more counts. Its target is not known. This specimen belongs to a study of T cells after yellow fever vaccination. General study findings and limits: Once the booster was given, most primary-vaccination clones reappeared, at about 97% for CD4 and over 75% for CD8. Within FACS-sorted repertoires, abundant clonotypes contaminating from the bulk population could be present.

The CDR3 is made up of 15 amino acids. Per the germline V gene, CDR1 is SGHTA and CDR2 is FQGNSA. Trimming removed 2 bases at V and 0 bases at J, with 9 bases between. Template switching by 5'RACE produced TCR cDNA, adding a universal primer site and UMIs. MiXCR, applied by TCRdb to the 5' RACE reads, yields one record per CDR3 protein. The data contain under 600,000 distinct CDR3 sequences, about a fifth of them seen just once; the ten biggest clones take up 16%. The chain uses TRBV7-2 and TRBJ2-3; no clear D. The material was PBMCs, obtained less than 25 days after the first yellow fever vaccination. The TCR comes from a young man who received the YFV17D yellow fever vaccine. CDR3 loop: CASSLFGSSTDTQYF. CDR3 in DNA: TGTGCCAGCAGCTTATTTGGTAGCAGCACAGATACGCAGTATTTT.